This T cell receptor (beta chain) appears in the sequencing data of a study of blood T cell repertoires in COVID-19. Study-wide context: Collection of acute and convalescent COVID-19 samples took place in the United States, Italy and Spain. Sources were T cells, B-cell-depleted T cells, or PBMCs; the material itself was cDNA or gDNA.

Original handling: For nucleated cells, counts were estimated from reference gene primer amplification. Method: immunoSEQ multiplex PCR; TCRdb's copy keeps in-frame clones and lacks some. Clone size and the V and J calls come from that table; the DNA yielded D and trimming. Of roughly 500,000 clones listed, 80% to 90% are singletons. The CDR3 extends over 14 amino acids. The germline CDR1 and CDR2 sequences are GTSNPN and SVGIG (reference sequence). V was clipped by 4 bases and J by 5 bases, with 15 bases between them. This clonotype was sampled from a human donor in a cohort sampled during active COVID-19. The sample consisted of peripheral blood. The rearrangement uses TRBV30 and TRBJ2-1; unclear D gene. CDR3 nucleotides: TGTGCCTGGAACTCGTTTTCGCTCCACAATGAGCAGTTCTTC. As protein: CAWNSFSLHNEQFF. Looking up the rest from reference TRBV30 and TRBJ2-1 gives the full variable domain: SQTIHQWPATLVQPVGSPLSLECTVEGTSNPNLYWYRQAAGRGLQLLFYSVGIGQISSEVPQNLSASRPQDRQFILSSKKLLLSDSGFYLCAWNSFSLHNEQFFGPGTRLTVL.